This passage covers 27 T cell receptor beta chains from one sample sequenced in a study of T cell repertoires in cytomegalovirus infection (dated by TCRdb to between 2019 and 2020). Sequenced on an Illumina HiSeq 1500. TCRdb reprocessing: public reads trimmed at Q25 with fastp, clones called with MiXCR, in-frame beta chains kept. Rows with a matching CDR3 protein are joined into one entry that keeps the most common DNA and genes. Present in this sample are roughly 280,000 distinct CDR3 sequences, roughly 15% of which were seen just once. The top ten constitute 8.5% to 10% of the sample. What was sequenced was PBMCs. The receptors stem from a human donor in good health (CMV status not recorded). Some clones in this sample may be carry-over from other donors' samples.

The CDR3 sequence: CASSYPSAGPVGTDTQYF. The DNA of the CDR3 is TGTGCCAGCAGTTACCCCTCGGCAGGGCCGGTGGGCACAGATACGCAGTATTTT. The J gene is TRBJ2-3, the V gene TRBV28, with D possibly being TRBD1 (5 bases). The CDR3 extends over 18 amino acids. Germline CDR1 MDHEN, CDR2 SYDVKM. Trimming took off 4 bases at V and 1 base at J, with 21 bases between the two ends. Looking up the rest from reference TRBV28 and TRBJ2-3 gives the full variable domain: DVKVTQSSRYLVKRTGEKVFLECVQDMDHENMFWYRQDPGLGLRLIYFSYDVKMKEKGDIPEGYSVSREKKERFSLILESASTNQTSMYLCASSYPSAGPVGTDTQYFGPGTRLTVL.

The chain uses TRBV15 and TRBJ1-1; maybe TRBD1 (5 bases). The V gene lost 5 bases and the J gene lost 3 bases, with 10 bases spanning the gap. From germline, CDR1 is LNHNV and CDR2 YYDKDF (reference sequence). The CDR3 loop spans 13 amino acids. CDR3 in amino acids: CATSLQVYTEAFF. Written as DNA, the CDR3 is TGTGCCACCAGCTTACAGGTTTACACTGAAGCTTTCTTT.

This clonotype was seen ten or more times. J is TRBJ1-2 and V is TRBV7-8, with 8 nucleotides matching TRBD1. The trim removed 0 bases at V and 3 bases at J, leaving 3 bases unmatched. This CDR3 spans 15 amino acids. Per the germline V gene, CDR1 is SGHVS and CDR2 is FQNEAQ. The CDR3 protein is CASSLARTGHYGYTF. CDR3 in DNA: TGTGCCAGCAGCTTAGCCCGGACAGGGCACTATGGCTACACCTTC.

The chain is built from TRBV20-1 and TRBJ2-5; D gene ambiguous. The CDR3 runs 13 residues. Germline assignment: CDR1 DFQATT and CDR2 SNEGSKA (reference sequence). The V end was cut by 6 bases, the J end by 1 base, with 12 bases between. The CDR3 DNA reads TGCAGTGCCGAGCTCGTGGGCCAAGAGACCCAGTACTTC. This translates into CSAELVGQETQYF.

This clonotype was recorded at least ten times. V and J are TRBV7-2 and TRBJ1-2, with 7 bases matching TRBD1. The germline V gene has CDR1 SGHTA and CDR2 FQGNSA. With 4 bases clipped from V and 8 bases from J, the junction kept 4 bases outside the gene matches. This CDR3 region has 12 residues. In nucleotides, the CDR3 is TGTGCCAGCAGCTCCAACAGGGGAGGCTACACCTTC. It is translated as CASSSNRGGYTF.

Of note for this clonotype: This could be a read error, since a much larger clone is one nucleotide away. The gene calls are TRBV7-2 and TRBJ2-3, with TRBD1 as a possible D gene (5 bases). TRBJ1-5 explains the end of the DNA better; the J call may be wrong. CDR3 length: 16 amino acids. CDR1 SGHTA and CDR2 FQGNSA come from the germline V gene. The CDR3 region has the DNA TGTGCCAGCAGCTTATCTTCGGGGGAAGGCACAGATACGCAGCATTTT. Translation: CASSLSSGEGTDTQHF.

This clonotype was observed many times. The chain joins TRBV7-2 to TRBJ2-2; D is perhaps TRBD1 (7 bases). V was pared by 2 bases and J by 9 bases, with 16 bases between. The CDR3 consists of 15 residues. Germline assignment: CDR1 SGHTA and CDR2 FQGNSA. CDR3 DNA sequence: TGTGCCAGCAGCTTAAGGACAGGAGGGGACCGGGAGCTGTTTTTT. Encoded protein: CASSLRTGGDRELFF.

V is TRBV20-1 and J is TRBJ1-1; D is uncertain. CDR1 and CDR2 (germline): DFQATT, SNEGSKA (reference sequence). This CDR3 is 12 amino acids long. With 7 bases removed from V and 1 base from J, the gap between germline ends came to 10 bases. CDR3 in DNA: TGCAGTGTGCAGTCAGGGAACACTGAAGCTTTCTTT. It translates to CSVQSGNTEAFF.

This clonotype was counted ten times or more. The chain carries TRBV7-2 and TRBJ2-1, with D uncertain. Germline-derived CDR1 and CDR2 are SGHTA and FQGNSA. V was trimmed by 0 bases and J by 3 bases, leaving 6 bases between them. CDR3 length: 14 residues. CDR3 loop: CASSLAGYYNEQFF. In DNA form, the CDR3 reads TGTGCCAGCAGCTTAGCAGGCTACTACAATGAGCAGTTCTTC.

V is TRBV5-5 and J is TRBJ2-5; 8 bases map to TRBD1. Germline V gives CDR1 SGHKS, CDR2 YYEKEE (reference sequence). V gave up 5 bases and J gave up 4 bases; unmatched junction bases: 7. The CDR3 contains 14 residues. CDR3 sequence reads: CASSLGQGPETQYF. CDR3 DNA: TGTGCCAGCAGTCTTGGACAGGGCCCAGAGACCCAGTACTTC.

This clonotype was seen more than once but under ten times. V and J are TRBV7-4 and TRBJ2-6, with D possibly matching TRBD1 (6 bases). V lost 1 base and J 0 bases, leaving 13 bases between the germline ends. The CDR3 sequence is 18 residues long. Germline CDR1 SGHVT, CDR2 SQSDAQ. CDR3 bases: TGTGCCAGCAGCTTAGTTTTGGACAGCCCCTCTGGGGCCAACGTCCTGACTTTC. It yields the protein CASSLVLDSPSGANVLTF.

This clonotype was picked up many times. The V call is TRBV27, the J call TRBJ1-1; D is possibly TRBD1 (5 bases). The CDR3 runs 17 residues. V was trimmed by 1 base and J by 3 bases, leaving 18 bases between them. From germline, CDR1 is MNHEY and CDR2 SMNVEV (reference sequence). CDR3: CASSLYVTLKGDTEAFF. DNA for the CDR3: TGTGCCAGCAGTTTATACGTAACTCTAAAAGGGGACACTGAAGCTTTCTTT.

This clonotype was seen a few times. CDR3 amino acids: CASSQAGTGNVLTF. The CDR3 DNA reads TGTGCCAGCAGCCAGGCCGGGACAGGGAACGTCCTGACTTTC. The chain links TRBV7-9 to TRBJ2-6, with 9 bases that match TRBD1. The CDR3 is made up of 14 amino acids. CDR1 is SEHNR and CDR2 is FQNEAQ in the germline V gene (reference sequence). V lost 5 bases, J lost 10 bases, and 6 bases stayed unmatched.

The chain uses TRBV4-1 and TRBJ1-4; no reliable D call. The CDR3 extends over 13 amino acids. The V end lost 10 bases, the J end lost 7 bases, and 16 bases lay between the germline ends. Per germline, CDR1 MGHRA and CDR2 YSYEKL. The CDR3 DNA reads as TGCGCCACCACCTCCGGGCTCGGTGAAAAACTGTTTTTT. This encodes CATTSGLGEKLFF.

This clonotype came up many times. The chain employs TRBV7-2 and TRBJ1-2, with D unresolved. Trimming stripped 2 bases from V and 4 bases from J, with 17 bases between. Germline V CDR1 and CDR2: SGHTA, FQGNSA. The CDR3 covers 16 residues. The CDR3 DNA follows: TGTGCCAGCAGCTTACGCCAAGGCGGTCCCGGCTATGGCTACACCTTC. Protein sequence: CASSLRQGGPGYGYTF.

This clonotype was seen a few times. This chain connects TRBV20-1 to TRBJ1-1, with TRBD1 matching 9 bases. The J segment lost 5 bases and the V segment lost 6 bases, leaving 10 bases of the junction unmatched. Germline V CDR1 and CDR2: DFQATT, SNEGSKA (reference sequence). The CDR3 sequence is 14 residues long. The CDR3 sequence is CSARKRTGETEAFF. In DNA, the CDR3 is TGCAGTGCCCGAAAAAGGACAGGGGAGACTGAAGCTTTCTTT.

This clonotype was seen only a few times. The CDR3 sequence is CASGRRDRGSYEQYF. DNA of the CDR3: TGTGCTAGTGGTCGCCGGGACAGGGGATCCTACGAGCAGTACTTC. The rearrangement joins TRBV12-5 to TRBJ2-7; 10 bases align to TRBD1. Trimming at V came to 5 bases and at J to 1 base, leaving 5 bases not matched to a gene. Looked up from germline, CDR1 is LGHNT and CDR2 is FRNRAP. This CDR3 comprises 15 residues.

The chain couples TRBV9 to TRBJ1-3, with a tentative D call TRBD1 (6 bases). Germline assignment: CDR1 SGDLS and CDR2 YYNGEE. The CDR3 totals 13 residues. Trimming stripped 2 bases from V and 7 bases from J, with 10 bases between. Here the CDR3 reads CASSVDRLNTIYF. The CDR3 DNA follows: TGTGCCAGCAGCGTCGACAGGTTGAACACCATATATTTT.

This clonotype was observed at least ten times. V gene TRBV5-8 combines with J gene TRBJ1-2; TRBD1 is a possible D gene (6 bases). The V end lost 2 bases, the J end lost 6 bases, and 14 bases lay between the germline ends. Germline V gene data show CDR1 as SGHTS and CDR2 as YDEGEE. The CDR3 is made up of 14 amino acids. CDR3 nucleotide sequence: TGTGCCAGCAGCTTATGGGGACAATCCAATGGCTACACCTTC. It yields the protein CASSLWGQSNGYTF.

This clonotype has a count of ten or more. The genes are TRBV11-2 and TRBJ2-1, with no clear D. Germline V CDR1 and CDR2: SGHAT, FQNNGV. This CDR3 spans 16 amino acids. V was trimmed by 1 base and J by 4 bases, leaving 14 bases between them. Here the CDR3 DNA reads TGTGCCAGCAGCTTAGTTCCAGGCATACAATACAATGAGCAGTTCTTC. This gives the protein CASSLVPGIQYNEQFF. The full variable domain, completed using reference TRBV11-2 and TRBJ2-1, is EAGVAQSPRYKIIEKRQSVAFWCNPISGHATLYWYQQILGQGPKLLIQFQNNGVVDDSQLPKDRFSAERLKGVDSTLKIQPAKLEDSAVYLCASSLVPGIQYNEQFFGPGTRLTVL.

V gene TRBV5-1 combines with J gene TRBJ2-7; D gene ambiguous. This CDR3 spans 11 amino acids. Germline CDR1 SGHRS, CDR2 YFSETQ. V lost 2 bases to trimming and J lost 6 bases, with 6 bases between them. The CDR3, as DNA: TGCGCCAGCAGCTTCGGACCCGAGCAGTACTTC. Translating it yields CASSFGPEQYF.

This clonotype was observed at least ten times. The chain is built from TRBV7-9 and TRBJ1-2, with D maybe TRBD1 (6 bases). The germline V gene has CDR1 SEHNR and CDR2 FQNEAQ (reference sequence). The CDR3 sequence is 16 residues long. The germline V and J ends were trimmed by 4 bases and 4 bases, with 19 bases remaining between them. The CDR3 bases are TGTGCCAGCAGCTCCCAGAGGGAGGGGACATCCTATGGCTACACCTTC. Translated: CASSSQREGTSYGYTF.

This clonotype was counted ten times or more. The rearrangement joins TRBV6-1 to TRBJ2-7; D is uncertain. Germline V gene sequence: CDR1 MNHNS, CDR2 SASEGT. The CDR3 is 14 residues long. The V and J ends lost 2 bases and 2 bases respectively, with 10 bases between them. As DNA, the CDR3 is TGTGCCAGCAGTGAACAGCCCCCGCCCTACGAGCAGTACTTC. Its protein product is CASSEQPPPYEQYF.

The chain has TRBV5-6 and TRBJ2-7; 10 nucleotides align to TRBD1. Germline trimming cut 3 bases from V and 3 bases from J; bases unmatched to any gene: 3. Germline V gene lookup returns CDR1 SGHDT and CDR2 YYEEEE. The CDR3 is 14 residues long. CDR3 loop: CASSYGTGDYEQYF. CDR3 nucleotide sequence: TGTGCCAGCAGCTACGGGACAGGGGACTACGAGCAGTACTTC.

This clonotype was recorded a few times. The CDR3 here is CASSQGAAGNTIYF. The CDR3 coding sequence is TGCGCCAGCAGCCAGGGGGCGGCTGGAAACACCATATATTTT. The chain employs TRBV5-1 and TRBJ1-3; 8 positions agree with TRBD1. This CDR3 region has 14 residues. Unmatched junction bases numbered 2, after V lost 4 bases and J lost 2 bases. Germline CDR1 reads SGHRS; CDR2 reads YFSETQ.

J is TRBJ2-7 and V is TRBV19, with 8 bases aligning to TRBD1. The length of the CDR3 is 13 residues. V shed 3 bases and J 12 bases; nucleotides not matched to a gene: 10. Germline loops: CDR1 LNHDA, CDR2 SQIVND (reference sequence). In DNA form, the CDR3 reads TGTGCCAGTAGTATGCCGGGACAGGACCCATTGTACTTC. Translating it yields CASSMPGQDPLYF.

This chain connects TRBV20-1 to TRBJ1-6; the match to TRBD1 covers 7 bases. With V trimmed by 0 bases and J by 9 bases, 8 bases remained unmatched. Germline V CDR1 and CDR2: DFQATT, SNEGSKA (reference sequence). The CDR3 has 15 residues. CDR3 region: CSARETGAGASPLHF. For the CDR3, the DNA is TGCAGTGCTAGAGAAACAGGGGCCGGGGCTTCACCCCTCCACTTT.